The 22 T cell receptor beta chains below all came from one sample that was sequenced in a study of T cell repertoires in cytomegalovirus infection. The antigens these receptors bind are not known. TCRdb itself ran the reads through MiXCR, one entry per CDR3 protein. Among some 900,000 distinct CDR3 sequences listed, approximately 30% were seen once. This specimen consisted of cultured CD8+ T cells from PBMCs, obtained from culture after CMV antigen stimulation. The source is a human donor in good health (CMV status not recorded). Some clones in this sample may be carry-over from other donors' samples.

This clonotype was found a few times. The chain employs TRBV6-2 or TRBV6-3 and TRBJ2-1, with a weak D call TRBD2 (5 bases). Looked up from germline, CDR1 is MNHEY and CDR2 is SVGEGT. V lost 5 bases, J lost 4 bases, and 12 bases lay in between. The CDR3 spans 14 residues. Here the CDR3 DNA reads TGTGCCAGCAGTGACGGGAAGCTTTACAATGAGCAGTTCTTC. Amino acids: CASSDGKLYNEQFF.

A few counts support this clonotype. The chain couples TRBV7-9 to TRBJ1-1, with 7 bases lining up with TRBD1. Looked up from germline, CDR1 is SEHNR and CDR2 is FQNEAQ (reference sequence). This CDR3 has 17 residues. V was pared by 1 base and J by 4 bases, with 12 bases of the junction left unmatched. CDR3 in amino acids: CASSLEEGGQGGTEAFF. CDR3 in DNA: TGTGCCAGCAGCTTAGAAGAGGGTGGGCAGGGGGGCACTGAAGCTTTCTTT.

About this clonotype itself: A much bigger clone sits one base away, suggesting this may be a read error. The chain carries TRBV7-9 and TRBJ2-3, with D possibly matching TRBD2 (6 bases). Germline V gene lookup returns CDR1 SEHNR and CDR2 FQNEAQ (reference sequence). This CDR3 has 15 residues. The CDR3 DNA sequence: TGTGGCAGCAGCCGTAATCCTAGCGGCACAGATACGCAGTATTTT. This encodes CGSSRNPSGTDTQYF.

The gene calls are TRBV13 and TRBJ1-2; 8 bases match TRBD1. The CDR3 consists of 15 residues. Germline V gene data show CDR1 as PRHDT and CDR2 as FYEKMQ (reference sequence). V was clipped by 5 bases and J by 6 bases; unmatched bases: 11. In DNA, the CDR3 is TGTGCCAGCAGCGGACCAGGGGGCTATTCGGATGGCTACACCTTC. Translating gives CASSGPGGYSDGYTF. Variable domain in full (rest from reference TRBV13 and TRBJ1-2): AAGVIQSPRHLIKEKRETATLKCYPIPRHDTVYWYQQGPGQDPQFLISFYEKMQSDKGSIPDRFSAQQFSDYHSELNMSSLELGDSALYFCASSGPGGYSDGYTFGSGTRLTVV.

The sample holds many counts of this clonotype. A read error may produce the germline difference seen at one junction end. J is TRBJ2-3 and V is TRBV7-8; 11 bases align to TRBD2. Germline assignment: CDR1 SGHVS and CDR2 FQNEAQ. The CDR3 is 11 amino acids. CDR3 amino acids: CASRTSGAENF. In DNA form, the CDR3 reads TGTGCCAGCAGGACTAGCGGGGCCGAGAATTTT. Full variable domain (rest looked up from reference TRBV7-8 and TRBJ2-3): GAGVSQSPRYKVAKRGQDVALRCDPISGHVSLFWYQQALGQGPEFLTYFQNEAQLDKSGLPSDRFFAERPEGSVSTLKIQRTQQEDSAVYLCASRTSGAENFGPGTRLTVL.

The chain couples TRBV19 to TRBJ1-5; no reliable D call. Germline V lookup: CDR1 LNHDA, CDR2 SQIVND (reference sequence). The CDR3 has 16 amino acids. V lost 5 bases and J 5 bases, leaving 19 bases between the germline ends. The DNA for the CDR3 is TGTGCCAGTAGTCCTCTTACCATCCTAGATGATCAGCCCCAGCATTTT. Amino acids: CASSPLTILDDQPQHF.

This sequence joins TRBV19 and TRBJ2-1; TRBD2 might be the D (5 bases). Germline V gene sequence: CDR1 LNHDA, CDR2 SQIVND (reference sequence). The CDR3 is 14 amino acids. The ends were cut back, 3 bases at V and 3 bases at J, with 9 bases in the middle. CDR3 residues: CASSISAFYNEQFF. The CDR3 DNA is TGTGCCAGTAGTATTAGCGCCTTCTACAATGAGCAGTTCTTC.

The V gene is TRBV3-1, the J gene TRBJ2-2; 12 positions match TRBD2. The CDR3 contains 16 residues. V gave up 4 bases and J gave up 3 bases; unmatched junction bases: 3. Germline CDR1 reads LGHDT; CDR2 reads YNNKEL (reference sequence). As DNA, the CDR3 is TGTGCCAGCAGCCCTAGGACTAGCGGGGACACCGGGGAGCTGTTTTTT. Translation: CASSPRTSGDTGELFF.

This clonotype was counted ten times or more. This chain connects TRBV12-3 or TRBV12-4 to TRBJ1-2; tentatively, D is TRBD1 (5 bases). The CDR3 runs to 17 residues. Trimming shortened V by 3 bases and J by 2 bases, and 19 bases separated the two germline ends. For the CDR3, the DNA is TGTGCCAGCAGTTTCGATCTCAGGGAGAAGGGGAACTATGGCTACACCTTC. Translated: CASSFDLREKGNYGYTF.

This clonotype has only a few counts. This chain connects TRBV13 to TRBJ1-2, with 9 bases aligning to TRBD1. This CDR3 is built from 16 residues. Germline CDR1 and CDR2: PRHDT and FYEKMQ (reference sequence). The trim removed 5 bases at V and 0 bases at J, leaving 7 bases unmatched. The CDR3 here is CASSVGQGLANYGYTF. Written as DNA, the CDR3 is TGTGCCAGCAGCGTTGGACAGGGGCTAGCTAACTATGGCTACACCTTC. The full variable domain, in which reference TRBV13 and TRBJ1-2 provide the parts outside the CDR3, is AAGVIQSPRHLIKEKRETATLKCYPIPRHDTVYWYQQGPGQDPQFLISFYEKMQSDKGSIPDRFSAQQFSDYHSELNMSSLELGDSALYFCASSVGQGLANYGYTFGSGTRLTVV.

This rearrangement joins TRBV20-1 to TRBJ1-5, with TRBD1 identical over 9 bases. The CDR3 spans 15 residues. Trimming removed 0 bases from V and 7 bases from J; junction bases left unmatched: 7. Germline V gene data show CDR1 as DFQATT and CDR2 as SNEGSKA (reference sequence). The CDR3: CSARDYTGGVQPQHF. The CDR3 DNA is TGCAGTGCTAGAGACTATACAGGGGGCGTCCAGCCCCAGCATTTT.

This sequence joins TRBV11-3 and TRBJ1-1; TRBD1 aligns across 7 bases. This CDR3 comprises 14 residues. CDR1 and CDR2 (germline): SGHNT, YENEEA. Trimming removed 7 bases from V and 2 bases from J; junction bases left unmatched: 7. CDR3 in DNA: TGTGCCAGCATACAGGGGAGGTTAAACACTGAAGCTTTCTTT. It codes for CASIQGRLNTEAFF.

V usage is TRBV27 and J usage is TRBJ1-1; 12 positions match TRBD1. Unmatched junction bases numbered 4, after V lost 7 bases and J lost 4 bases. Germline CDR1 and CDR2: MNHEY and SMNVEV (reference sequence). CDR3 length: 14 amino acids. For the CDR3, the DNA is TGTGCCAGCAATCGGGGACAGGGGGCCACTGAAGCTTTCTTT. It yields the protein CASNRGQGATEAFF.

Only a few counts were recorded for this clonotype. The chain recombines TRBV2 with TRBJ1-1; possible D gene TRBD1, 6 bases. Germline-derived CDR1 and CDR2 are SNHLY and FYNNEI. There are 14 residues in the CDR3. V was shortened by 6 bases and J by 4 bases, with 15 bases between the two germline ends. This CDR3 reads CASRSGHGGTEAFF. CDR3 DNA sequence: TGTGCCAGCAGATCGGGACATGGGGGCACTGAAGCTTTCTTT. Full variable domain (remainder filled in from reference TRBV2 and TRBJ1-1): EPEVTQTPSHQVTQMGQEVILRCVPISNHLYFYWYRQILGQKVEFLVSFYNNEISEKSEIFDDQFSVERPDGSNFTLKIRSTKLEDSAMYFCASRSGHGGTEAFFGQGTRLTVV.

This clonotype occurred a few times. The V gene is TRBV27, the J gene TRBJ1-3; D unresolved. V was trimmed by 0 bases and J by 5 bases, leaving 5 bases between them. The germline CDR1 and CDR2 sequences are MNHEY and SMNVEV (reference sequence). This CDR3 is built from 13 residues. The CDR3 spells CASSLSMRNTIYF. For the CDR3, the DNA is TGTGCCAGCAGTTTATCGATGAGAAACACCATATATTTT.

The chain has TRBV6-2 or TRBV6-3 and TRBJ2-4, with 10 bases identical to TRBD2. This CDR3 comprises 19 residues. The V and J ends lost 2 bases and 3 bases, in that order; junction bases with no gene match: 13. Germline V gene data show CDR1 as MNHEY and CDR2 as SVGEGT. The CDR3 nucleotides read TGTGCCAGCAGTTACAATAGTCTAGCGGGGGAAATCGGCAAAAACATTCAGTACTTC. Translated, it gives CASSYNSLAGEIGKNIQYF.

The V gene is TRBV6-6, the J gene TRBJ2-3, with 8 positions matching TRBD2. Germline trimming cut 8 bases from V and 0 bases from J; bases unmatched to any gene: 4. Germline V lookup: CDR1 MNHNY, CDR2 SVGAGI (reference sequence). The CDR3 runs 14 residues. In DNA, the CDR3 is TGTGCCAGCGGACTAGCTGGTAGCACAGATACGCAGTATTTT. The encoded protein is CASGLAGSTDTQYF.

As for this clonotype: One end of the junction varies from germline; a read error may be responsible. The V gene is TRBV7-9, the J gene TRBJ2-4, with a tentative D call TRBD1 (6 bases). CDR1 and CDR2 (germline): SEHNR, FQNEAQ (reference sequence). The CDR3 loop spans 15 amino acids. CDR3 protein: CVSSFRDLQGNIQYF. The CDR3 DNA sequence: TGTGTCAGCAGCTTTCGGGACCTTCAGGGGAACATTCAGTACTTC.

This chain links TRBV28 with TRBJ2-1, with 12 bases fitting TRBD2. The V segment lost 4 bases and the J segment 3 bases; nucleotides outside the gene matches: 10. The CDR3 extends over 18 amino acids. CDR1 is MDHEN and CDR2 is SYDVKM in the germline V gene. The CDR3 region is CASSSLTSGGPGYNEQFF. The CDR3, as DNA: TGTGCCAGCAGTTCGTTGACTAGCGGGGGCCCCGGCTACAATGAGCAGTTCTTC.

The V gene is TRBV6-5, the J gene TRBJ1-6; D is unclear. Trimming removed 4 bases from V and 9 bases from J, with 10 bases in between. The germline V gene has CDR1 MNHEY and CDR2 SVGAGI. The CDR3 sequence is 13 residues long. This CDR3 reads CASSLHAGSPLHF. The CDR3 DNA follows: TGTGCCAGCAGTTTACATGCGGGTTCACCCCTCCACTTT.

The chain has TRBV12-3 or TRBV12-4 and TRBJ2-2, with a tentative D call TRBD2 (6 bases). Trimming shortened V by 9 bases and J by 5 bases, and 10 bases separated the two germline ends. This CDR3 has 12 residues. Written as DNA, the CDR3 is TGTGCCAGTGCCCGGGGGACCGGGGAGCTGTTTTTT. This translates into CASARGTGELFF.

The chain couples TRBV19 to TRBJ1-5; possible D gene TRBD1, 6 bases. V was cut by 2 bases and J by 4 bases, with 15 bases left in between. Germline CDR1 is LNHDA and CDR2 is SQIVND (reference sequence). CDR3 length: 16 amino acids. DNA for the CDR3: TGTGCCAGTAGTATAAAAGGGACACAGATTAATCAGCCCCAGCATTTT. This gives the protein CASSIKGTQINQPQHF.